The entry below describes one T cell receptor beta chain. The V and J ends lost 7 bases and 3 bases respectively, with 11 bases between them. Germline CDR1 reads SGHNT; CDR2 reads YYREEE (reference sequence). The CDR3 covers 12 residues. This sample stems from a study of T cell responses to AZD1222 COVID-19 vaccine. This table comes from immunoSEQ multiplex PCR, and its TCRdb copy is limited to in-frame clones, with some not included. This sample has 100,000 to 150,000 clones, with around 90% found just once. This sample comprised peripheral blood, obtained on day 0 of AZD1222 vaccination. This clonotype originated in an adult in good health. The chain couples TRBV5-4 to TRBJ2-7, with a tentative D call TRBD2 (6 bases). The CDR3 sequence is CASWGDDYEQYF. CDR3 DNA sequence: TGTGCCAGCTGGGGGGACGACTACGAGCAGTACTTC.